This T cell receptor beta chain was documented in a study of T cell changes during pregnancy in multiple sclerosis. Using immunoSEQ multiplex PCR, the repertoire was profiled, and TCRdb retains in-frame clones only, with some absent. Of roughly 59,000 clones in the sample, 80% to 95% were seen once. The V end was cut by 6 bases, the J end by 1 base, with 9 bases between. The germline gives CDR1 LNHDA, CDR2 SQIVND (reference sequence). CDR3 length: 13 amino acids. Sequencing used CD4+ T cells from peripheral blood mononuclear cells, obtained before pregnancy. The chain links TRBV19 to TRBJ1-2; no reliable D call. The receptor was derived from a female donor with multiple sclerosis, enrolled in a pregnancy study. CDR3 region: CASSDQVNYGYTF. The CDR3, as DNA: TGTGCCAGTAGCGACCAGGTTAACTATGGCTACACCTTC.